Here is one T cell receptor beta chain with its context. The antigen is unknown. This CDR3 has 13 residues. Looked up from germline, CDR1 is ENHRY and CDR2 is SYGVKD. The data belong to a study of beta chain features in type 1 diabetes. Isolated RNA was reverse transcribed in full, so expressed TCRB transcripts were sequenced. Libraries were prepared by immunoSEQ multiplex PCR; TCRdb keeps only in-frame clonotypes and omits some of them. Here the sample spans more than 300,000 clones, about a tenth being singletons. Study results and caveats: Shorter TCRB CDR3s, moderately but significantly so, were found in Type 1 diabetes patients in all four CD4+ subsets. Equally in patients and controls, PCR might preferentially amplify shorter templates.

The sequencing input was central memory CD4+ T cells from blood. This sequence was found in a young man with type 1 diabetes. The chain links TRBV10-3 to TRBJ2-5, with D tentatively TRBD2 (5 bases). Near its end, the DNA agrees better with TRBJ2-7, so the J call may be wrong. The CDR3 region has the DNA TGTGCCATCAGTGAGTCGGAGGCCTACGAGCAGTACTTC. It specifies CAISESEAYEQYF.